These 25 T cell receptor beta chains originate from one sample sequenced in a study of CD8+CD57+ T cells in acquired aplastic anemia. Genomic DNA constituted the template upon which TCR beta VDJ and CDR3 profiling was performed. Each CDR3 protein gets one entry after TCRdb re-called the reads with MiXCR. The sample contains fewer than 250,000 distinct CDR3 sequences, about half of which appear only once. The sample taken for sequencing was sorted CD4+, CD8+, or CD8+CD57+ T cells (not recorded which) from PBMCs. The source of these receptors is a human donor in good health, serving as a control.

As DNA, the CDR3 is TGTGCCAGCAGCTTGGGAGGAAACGTAGGTCAGCCCCAGCATTTT. Translation gives CASSLGGNVGQPQHF. The chain links TRBV7-2 to TRBJ1-5, with D unclear. The CDR3 length is 15 residues. Germline V gives CDR1 SGHTA, CDR2 FQGNSA. Trimming shortened V by 3 bases and J by 6 bases, and 15 bases separated the two germline ends.

The CDR3: CASSLGRQTYEQYF. The CDR3 DNA reads TGTGCCAGCAGCTTAGGGAGGCAGACCTACGAGCAGTACTTC. The chain joins TRBV7-9 to TRBJ2-7, with D maybe TRBD2 (5 bases). Germline loops: CDR1 SEHNR, CDR2 FQNEAQ (reference sequence). Between the trimmed V and J ends, which lost 1 base and 2 bases, there was a span of 9 bases. The CDR3 covers 14 residues.

Note on this clonotype: Given a much more abundant clone one base away, this may be a read error. The chain combines TRBV7-2 with TRBJ2-3; D possibly corresponds to TRBD1 (6 bases). Germline loops: CDR1 SGHTA, CDR2 FQGNSA. CDR3 length: 15 residues. The CDR3 loop is CAGSDPGVVTDTQYF. As DNA, the CDR3 is TGTGCCGGCAGTGACCCAGGGGTCGTCACAGATACGCAGTATTTT.

This clonotype was seen many times. The chain links TRBV7-2 to TRBJ2-3, with D hard to call. V was shortened by 5 bases and J by 6 bases, with 9 bases between the two germline ends. This CDR3 has 12 amino acids. CDR1 and CDR2 from the germline V gene are SGHTA and FQGNSA. The CDR3 DNA is TGTGCCAGCAGCCCTTATTTCGATACGCAGTATTTT. Translating gives CASSPYFDTQYF.

This clonotype was seen a single time. The V call is TRBV24-1, the J call TRBJ2-1; D not resolved. Germline values: CDR1 KGHDR, CDR2 SFDVKD. Between the trimmed V and J ends, which lost 9 bases and 9 bases, there was a span of 11 bases. The CDR3 has 11 residues. This CDR3 is CATQQRAEQFF. DNA of the CDR3: TGTGCCACCCAGCAGAGAGCTGAGCAGTTCTTC.

The chain joins TRBV2 to TRBJ2-7, with 10 bases matching TRBD1. CDR1 SNHLY and CDR2 FYNNEI come from the germline V gene. The CDR3 runs to 19 residues. The V and J ends lost 4 bases and 0 bases, in that order; junction bases with no gene match: 15. CDR3 in amino acids: CASSASSIWGQGSSYEQYF. The CDR3 DNA is TGTGCCAGCAGTGCCAGTAGCATCTGGGGACAGGGGAGCTCCTACGAGCAGTACTTC.

This clonotype was counted many times. The rearrangement uses TRBV4-3 and TRBJ2-7; tentative D call: TRBD1 (5 bases). The CDR3 runs to 13 residues. The V and J ends lost 1 base and 5 bases respectively, with 9 bases between them. Germline V gives CDR1 LGHNA, CDR2 YSLEER. The CDR3 region is CASSQAGNHEQYF. CDR3 DNA sequence: TGCGCCAGCAGCCAAGCAGGGAACCACGAGCAGTACTTC.

This clonotype was found a few times. The chain is built from TRBV2 and TRBJ1-3; the D gene is possibly TRBD1 (5 bases). CDR3 size: 16 residues. Deletions cut 6 bases from V and 4 bases from J, with 19 bases between. CDR1 and CDR2 from the germline V gene are SNHLY and FYNNEI. CDR3 sequence reads: CASSQWGSLSGNTIYF. CDR3 coding DNA: TGTGCCAGCAGCCAATGGGGGTCTCTCTCCGGAAACACCATATATTTT.

This clonotype was seen ten or more times. The chain has TRBV11-3 and TRBJ2-2, with D possibly being TRBD2 (6 bases). Trimming removed 5 bases from V and 2 bases from J, with 15 bases in between. The CDR3 extends over 16 amino acids. CDR1 and CDR2 from the germline V gene are SGHNT and YENEEA. The CDR3: CASSPGRGSNTGELFF. The CDR3 coding sequence is TGTGCCAGCAGCCCAGGTCGGGGGTCAAACACCGGGGAGCTGTTTTTT.

This clonotype showed up many times. This rearrangement joins TRBV5-1 to TRBJ2-7; D is undetermined. CDR1 is SGHRS and CDR2 is YFSETQ in the germline V gene. The CDR3 spans 11 residues. V shed 5 bases and J shed 3 bases, with 6 bases lying between them. The CDR3 protein is CASRMNYEQYF. The CDR3, as DNA: TGCGCCAGCAGGATGAACTACGAGCAGTACTTC.

This clonotype has just a few counts. The chain has TRBV2 and TRBJ2-7, with D maybe TRBD1 (5 bases). Trimming removed 2 bases at V and 5 bases at J, with 19 bases between. There are 16 residues in the CDR3. CDR1 and CDR2 from the germline V gene are SNHLY and FYNNEI. CDR3 sequence: CASSEFIPGYFDEQYF. CDR3 DNA sequence: TGTGCCAGCAGTGAATTTATTCCAGGGTACTTTGACGAGCAGTACTTC.

CDR3 sequence: CSARHLGSYEQYF. CDR3 bases: TGCAGTGCTAGGCACCTTGGCTCCTACGAGCAGTACTTC. The rearrangement uses TRBV20-1 and TRBJ2-7; no reliable D call. Germline V gene lookup returns CDR1 DFQATT and CDR2 SNEGSKA (reference sequence). The CDR3 is 13 amino acids. V lost 3 bases, J lost 0 bases, and 9 bases lay in between.

This chain links TRBV29-1 with TRBJ1-2, with D unclear. The V end was cut by 0 bases, the J end by 8 bases, with 10 bases between. Germline V lookup: CDR1 SQVTM, CDR2 ANQGSEA. CDR3 size: 12 residues. CDR3 region: CSVEEALRGYTF. The CDR3 nucleotides read TGCAGCGTTGAAGAAGCCCTGCGAGGCTACACCTTC.

This clonotype was detected ten times or more. V is TRBV4-1 and J is TRBJ1-4, with 8 bases fitting TRBD1. The CDR3 has 15 amino acids. The V segment lost 4 bases and the J segment 4 bases; nucleotides outside the gene matches: 5. CDR1 and CDR2 from the germline V gene are MGHRA and YSYEKL. CDR3 residues: CASSLRTGLNEKLFF. For the CDR3, the DNA is TGCGCCAGCAGCCTTAGGACAGGGCTTAATGAAAAACTGTTTTTT.

The chain couples TRBV10-3 to TRBJ2-7; weak D call: TRBD2 (7 bases). Germline CDR1 ENHRY, CDR2 SYGVKD. V was cut by 8 bases and J by 1 base, with 12 bases left in between. This CDR3 region has 13 residues. CDR3 nucleotide sequence: TGTGCCATCGCGGGGGACACTTCCTACGAGCAGTACTTC. This codes for CAIAGDTSYEQYF.

This clonotype turned up a few times. The chain carries TRBV28 and TRBJ1-6; D unclear. Trimming took off 7 bases at V and 10 bases at J, with 14 bases between the two ends. This CDR3 is 13 amino acids long. The germline V gene encodes CDR1 MDHEN and CDR2 SYDVKM. The chain's CDR3 is CASNEGGNSPLHF. Here the CDR3 DNA reads TGTGCCAGCAATGAGGGTGGTAACTCACCCCTCCACTTT.

The table lists this clonotype with many counts. V usage is TRBV28 and J usage is TRBJ1-2, with a possible D match to TRBD1 (6 bases). The V and J ends lost 3 bases and 0 bases respectively, with 14 bases between them. The germline V gene has CDR1 MDHEN and CDR2 SYDVKM. This CDR3 spans 16 amino acids. CDR3: CASSFPTGSTNYGYTF. The DNA for the CDR3 is TGTGCCAGCAGTTTCCCCACAGGGTCGACTAACTATGGCTACACCTTC.

The chain carries TRBV10-3 and TRBJ2-1, with 7 bases fitting TRBD2. The CDR3 length is 12 residues. Trimming cost V 6 bases and J 9 bases; bases outside gene matches: 5. CDR1 is ENHRY and CDR2 is SYGVKD in the germline V gene. The CDR3 nucleotides are TGTGCCATCAGCGCGGGGGAGGGTGAGCAGTTCTTC. Amino acids: CAISAGEGEQFF.

This chain links TRBV12-3 or TRBV12-4 with TRBJ2-7, with a tentative D call TRBD1 (6 bases). V was trimmed by 6 bases and J by 4 bases, leaving 16 bases between them. This CDR3 has 14 residues. The CDR3 here is CASSAGTPTYEQYF. The CDR3, as DNA: TGTGCCAGCAGCGCCGGGACACCCACTTACGAGCAGTACTTC.

In the case of this clonotype: Given the absence of the conserved phenylalanine or tryptophan at the CDR3 end, a read error is likely. The limits of the CDR3 on the DNA are not certain, so only TCRdb's listed CDR3 is given. This chain connects TRBV11-3 to TRBJ1-6. CDR1 is SGHNT, CDR2 YENEEA, per germline. From its first to its last residue, the CDR3 has 8 amino acids. This CDR3 is CASSLGPR.

The rearrangement links TRBV20-1 to TRBJ2-3, with D possibly TRBD1 on 6 matching bases. Germline V CDR1 and CDR2: DFQATT, SNEGSKA (reference sequence). The CDR3 runs to 14 residues. V lost 2 bases and J 3 bases, leaving 12 bases between the germline ends. The CDR3 bases are TGCAGTGCTAGATCAGGGGCCGGGACAGATACGCAGTATTTT. Amino acid sequence: CSARSGAGTDTQYF.

The genes are TRBV7-9 and TRBJ1-5; 10 nucleotides align to TRBD1. V was pared by 3 bases and J by 5 bases, with 4 bases of the junction left unmatched. Germline CDR1 reads SEHNR; CDR2 reads FQNEAQ (reference sequence). CDR3 length equals 15 residues. The CDR3 loop is CASSFGQGDHQPQHF. The CDR3 bases are TGTGCCAGCAGCTTCGGACAGGGGGATCATCAGCCCCAGCATTTT.

This clonotype was detected many times. The chain couples TRBV28 to TRBJ1-2, with TRBD1 matching 7 bases. Germline V lookup: CDR1 MDHEN, CDR2 SYDVKM. After removal of 4 bases from V and 8 bases from J, the junction contained 10 bases not matched to a gene. There are 14 residues in the CDR3. In DNA, the CDR3 is TGTGCCAGCAGTTCGCCCACCTACAGGGGAGGCTACACCTTC. Protein product: CASSSPTYRGGYTF.

A word on this clonotype: One end of the junction varies from germline; a read error may be responsible. The V call is TRBV5-1, the J call TRBJ1-1; a possible D gene is TRBD1 (5 bases). This CDR3 is built from 12 residues. Germline V gene sequence: CDR1 SGHRS, CDR2 YFSETQ. DNA for the CDR3: TGCGCCAGCAGCGGGGACCTCACTGAAGCCTTCTTT. Encoded protein: CASSGDLTEAFF. The full variable domain, its missing parts supplied by reference TRBV5-1 and TRBJ1-1, is KAGVTQTPRYLIKTRGQQVTLSCSPISGHRSVSWYQQTPGQGLQFLFEYFSETQRNKGNFPGRFSGRQFSNSRSEMNVSTLELGDSALYLCASSGDLTEAFFGQGTRLTVV.

Notes on this clonotype: A much larger clone is a single base away; this may be a read error. The chain joins TRBV5-1 to TRBJ1-2, with D perhaps matching TRBD1 (6 bases). Looked up from germline, CDR1 is SGHRS and CDR2 is YFSETQ. CDR3 length: 14 residues. The CDR3 nucleotides read TGCGCCAGCAGCCAAACAGGGATAACGGATGGCCACACCTTC. Translation gives CASSQTGITDGHTF.